The present T cell receptor (beta chain) was sequenced within a study of blood T cell repertoires in COVID-19. Study-level information: Specimens from acute and convalescent COVID-19 originated in the United States, Italy and Spain. PBMCs, B-cell-depleted T cells, or T cells were the source of the cDNA or gDNA that made up the material.

Study processing details: Amplified reference gene primers provided the basis for estimating nucleated cell counts. Sequenced by immunoSEQ multiplex PCR; TCRdb stores in-frame clones only, minus some. The V and J calls and the clone size are those of that table, but D and trimming were determined from the DNA. In the table there are roughly 170,000 clones, 85% to 90% of which are singletons. This TCR derives from a woman between 18 and 29 years old who had recovered from COVID-19. The sample taken for sequencing was peripheral blood.

Here the CDR3 DNA reads TGTGCCAGCAGCTTAACAGGGGTTGGGACTGAAGCTTTCTTT. Its protein product is CASSLTGVGTEAFF. This sequence joins TRBV7-3 and TRBJ1-1; D perhaps matches TRBD1 (5 bases). This CDR3 has 14 residues. Looked up from germline, CDR1 is SGHTA and CDR2 is FQGTGA. Trimming shortened V by 0 bases and J by 5 bases, and 10 bases separated the two germline ends.